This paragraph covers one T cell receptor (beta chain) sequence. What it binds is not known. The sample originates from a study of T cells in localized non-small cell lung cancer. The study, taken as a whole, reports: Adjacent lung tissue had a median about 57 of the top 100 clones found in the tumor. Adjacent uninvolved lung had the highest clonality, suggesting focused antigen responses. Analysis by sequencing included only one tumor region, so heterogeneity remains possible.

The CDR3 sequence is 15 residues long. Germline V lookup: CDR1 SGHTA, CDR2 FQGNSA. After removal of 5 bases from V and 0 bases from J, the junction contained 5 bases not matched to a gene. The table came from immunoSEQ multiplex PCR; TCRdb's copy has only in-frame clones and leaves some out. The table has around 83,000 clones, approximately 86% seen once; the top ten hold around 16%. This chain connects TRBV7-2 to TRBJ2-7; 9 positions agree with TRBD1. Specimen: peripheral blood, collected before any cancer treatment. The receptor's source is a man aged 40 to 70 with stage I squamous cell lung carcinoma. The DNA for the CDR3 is TGTGCCAGCAGCAGAGGGGGACAGGGCTCCTACGAGCAGTACTTC. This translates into CASSRGGQGSYEQYF.